The 21 T cell receptor beta chains presented below share a single source sample, sequenced in a study of esophageal squamous cell carcinoma under preoperative chemotherapy. TCRdb called the PCR reads again in MiXCR, with one record for every CDR3 protein. The sample carries tens of thousands of distinct CDR3 sequences, approximately 50% recorded once. The time point is: before preoperative PTX-NDP chemotherapy. The material was obtained from a patient given preoperative chemotherapy. The receptors derive from a human donor with esophageal squamous cell carcinoma. The donor label of this sample is uncertain.

This clonotype was found many times. The chain couples TRBV11-2 to TRBJ2-5; 14 nucleotides match TRBD2. CDR1 is SGHAT, CDR2 FQNNGV, per germline. V shed 4 bases, J shed 3 bases, and the junction held 1 base outside the gene matches. CDR3 length: 15 residues. Here the CDR3 reads CASSWGLAGEETQYF. Written as DNA, the CDR3 is TGTGCCAGCAGCTGGGGACTAGCGGGAGAAGAGACCCAGTACTTC.

The chain uses TRBV27 and TRBJ2-1; TRBD1 matches 9 bases. This CDR3 is built from 16 residues. The germline V gene encodes CDR1 MNHEY and CDR2 SMNVEV (reference sequence). V gave up 6 bases and J gave up 3 bases; unmatched junction bases: 9. This chain's CDR3 is CASSMDRGTFYNEQFF. The CDR3 DNA sequence: TGTGCCAGCAGCATGGACAGGGGCACTTTCTACAATGAGCAGTTCTTC.

This clonotype showed up just a few times. The V gene is TRBV24-1, the J gene TRBJ2-2, with D possibly being TRBD1 or TRBD2 (7 bases each). Per germline, CDR1 KGHDR and CDR2 SFDVKD. This CDR3 spans 15 amino acids. V lost 4 bases, J lost 4 bases, and 12 bases lay in between. The DNA for the CDR3 is TGTGCCACCAGTGACTCCAGGGGGGGCACCGGGGAGCTGTTTTTT. This gives the protein CATSDSRGGTGELFF.

This clonotype occurred many times. V gene TRBV6-1 combines with J gene TRBJ2-1, with TRBD2 identical over 14 bases. The germline V gene has CDR1 MNHNS and CDR2 SASEGT. J gave up 6 bases and V 8 bases, and 6 bases lay outside the gene matches. This CDR3 contains 15 residues. CDR3 nucleotide sequence: TGTGCCAGCGAGAGGACTAGCGGGAGGACCAATGAGCAGTTCTTC. Translated: CASERTSGRTNEQFF.

This clonotype was counted ten times or more. The chain is built from TRBV5-4 and TRBJ2-1, with a possible D match to TRBD1 (5 bases). Trimming removed 0 bases at V and 0 bases at J, with 7 bases between. The CDR3 length is 15 residues. Germline-derived CDR1 and CDR2 are SGHNT and YYREEE (reference sequence). The CDR3 coding sequence is TGTGCCAGCAGCTTGGAGCAGGGCTCCTACAATGAGCAGTTCTTC. This sequence encodes CASSLEQGSYNEQFF.

CDR3 DNA: TGTGCCATCAGTGAGCGCTCACTTAAGGATACAGGAGATACGCAGTATTTT. It yields the protein CAISERSLKDTGDTQYF. The chain recombines TRBV10-3 with TRBJ2-3; D possibly corresponds to TRBD1 (5 bases). CDR1 and CDR2 from the germline V gene are ENHRY and SYGVKD. The CDR3 is made up of 17 amino acids. Trimming cost V 2 bases and J 5 bases, with 20 bases left between them.

Worth noting for this clonotype: Relative to the germline gene, one junction end is altered; a read error may explain this. The chain recombines TRBV12-3 or TRBV12-4 with TRBJ2-3, with D possibly TRBD1 on 6 matching bases. This CDR3 is built from 14 residues. CDR3 nucleotides: TGTGCCAGGAGTGGGGGCCGGTACGGAGGTACCCAGTATTTC. As protein: CARSGGRYGGTQYF.

Remarks on this clonotype: One junction end disagrees with the germline gene, perhaps due to a read error. J is TRBJ2-5 and V is TRBV7-6, with D unresolved. Germline loops: CDR1 SGHVS, CDR2 FNYEAQ. This CDR3 spans 13 amino acids. CDR3 region: CASSDTLHEIQNF. The CDR3 DNA sequence: TGTGCCAGCAGCGACACCCTCCACGAGATCCAGAACTTC.

Comment on this clonotype: Compared with germline, one end of the junction differs, possibly owing to a read error. The V and J genes are TRBV7-6 and TRBJ2-3; D is perhaps TRBD1 or TRBD2 (5 bases each). CDR1 and CDR2 (germline): SGHVS, FNYEAQ. CDR3 length: 15 amino acids. CDR3 amino acids: CASSSGPRAKDTQYF. In DNA, the CDR3 is TGTGCCAGCAGCTCGGGGCCCAGAGCCAAAGACACGCAGTATTTC.

The chain recombines TRBV7-2 with TRBJ2-5; 10 nucleotides align to TRBD1. Germline V gene sequence: CDR1 SGHTA, CDR2 FQGNSA. The CDR3 extends over 14 amino acids. V lost 5 bases to trimming and J lost 8 bases; unmatched junction nucleotides: 8. In DNA form, the CDR3 reads TGTGCCAGCAGCCCACCCGGGACAGGGGACACCCAGTACTTC. Amino acid sequence: CASSPPGTGDTQYF.

In regard to this clonotype: The CDR3 end shows no conserved phenylalanine or tryptophan, and so a read error is likely. V and J are TRBV7-9 and TRBJ2-5; 12 nucleotides align to TRBD2. This CDR3 is built from 17 residues. CDR1 and CDR2 from the germline V gene are SEHNR and FQNEAQ (reference sequence). The J segment lost 4 bases and the V segment lost 6 bases, leaving 12 bases of the junction unmatched. CDR3 sequence reads: CASRFPGLAGGVETQYS. For the CDR3, the DNA is TGTGCCAGCAGGTTTCCGGGCCTAGCGGGAGGGGTAGAGACCCAGTACTCC.

V and J are TRBV6-1 and TRBJ2-3, with D unclear. Near its end, the DNA agrees better with TRBJ2-4, so the J call may be wrong. The germline CDR1 and CDR2 sequences are MNHNS and SASEGT. The CDR3 is made up of 12 amino acids. Here the CDR3 DNA reads TGTGCCAGCAGTGGAGACAAAGATACTCAGTACTTC. It is translated as CASSGDKDTQYF.

Of note for this clonotype: In this CDR3 the conserved last residue, phenylalanine or tryptophan, is missing, so a read error is likely. The DNA is left out, because the CDR3 cannot be placed on it with certainty; the CDR3 is given as TCRdb lists it. The chain carries TRBV7-6 and TRBJ2-5; TRBD2, the table's D call, lacks a check against the DNA. CDR1 is SGHVS, CDR2 FNYEAQ, per germline. The CDR3 has 15 residues if both end residues are counted. The CDR3: CASSSGGSRQATQFS.

CDR3 sequence reads: CASSLTGSAYEQYF. The CDR3 region has the DNA TGTGCCAGCAGCTTGACAGGTTCAGCCTACGAGCAGTACTTC. The chain carries TRBV7-8 and TRBJ2-1, with D possibly matching TRBD1 (6 bases). The J call may be mistaken, given a closer DNA end match to TRBJ2-7. The CDR3 loop spans 14 amino acids. Germline CDR1 and CDR2: SGHVS and FQNEAQ.

This clonotype was seen a few times. The chain carries TRBV7-8 and TRBJ2-2; D is unresolved. Germline V lookup: CDR1 SGHVS, CDR2 FQNEAQ. V lost 8 bases, J lost 16 bases, and 29 bases lay in between. The CDR3 runs to 15 residues. The chain's CDR3 is CASGLQAASTEAQFF. CDR3 nucleotide sequence: TGTGCCAGCGGCCTCCAGGCTGCCAGCACAGAGGCGCAGTTTTTT.

The CDR3 nucleotides read TGTGCCAGCAGATTTATGGCCGAGACCGTGAGCACAGGGGAGCAGTATTTT. Protein: CASRFMAETVSTGEQYF. The chain uses TRBV7-8 and TRBJ2-3; 7 bases map to TRBD1. The CDR3 spans 17 residues. V lost 6 bases and J lost 11; bases outside the gene matches: 23. The germline V gene encodes CDR1 SGHVS and CDR2 FQNEAQ.

The V gene is TRBV7-2, the J gene TRBJ2-4, with D perhaps given as TRBD1 or TRBD2 (5 bases each). CDR1 and CDR2 from the germline V gene are SGHTA and FQGNSA. V shed 5 bases and J shed 13 bases, with 27 bases lying between them. The CDR3 contains 16 residues. The CDR3 here is CASSGLRGRDKKIQYF. The CDR3 DNA is TGTGCCAGCAGCGGGCTGAGGGGCCGTGACAAAAAGATCCAGTACTTC.

To note about this clonotype: The junction does not match germline at one end; this may be a read error. The chain joins TRBV12-3 or TRBV12-4 to TRBJ2-3; TRBD2 matches 9 bases. The CDR3 sequence is 15 residues long. The DNA of the CDR3 is TGTGCCAGCAGCAGGCTAGCGGGACCTCAAGATATTCAGTACTTT. Encoded protein: CASSRLAGPQDIQYF.

Ten or more counts support this clonotype. The chain has TRBV7-2 and TRBJ2-3; 8 bases align to TRBD2. The CDR3 covers 15 residues. The germline CDR1 and CDR2 sequences are SGHTA and FQGNSA. Trimming at V came to 4 bases and at J to 0 bases, leaving 3 bases not matched to a gene. The DNA for the CDR3 is TGTGCCAGCAGCTCCGGGGGGGTGAGCACAGATACGCAGTATTTT. It specifies CASSSGGVSTDTQYF.

In the case of this clonotype: Because the CDR3 is missing its conserved closing phenylalanine or tryptophan, this is likely a read error. The DNA is left out, because the CDR3 cannot be placed on it with certainty; the CDR3 is given as TCRdb lists it. CDR3 amino acids: CASSLVSTGYAETQYS. This chain joins TRBV11-2 and TRBJ2-5. The CDR3 is 16 residues long, counting both termini. The germline V gene has CDR1 SGHAT and CDR2 FQNNGV.

V and J are TRBV7-2 and TRBJ2-1; 10 nucleotides line up with TRBD2. The ends lost 3 bases at V and 4 bases at J; junction bases unmatched: 3. This CDR3 has 15 amino acids. The germline V gene has CDR1 SGHTA and CDR2 FQGNSA. The CDR3 nucleotides read TGTGCCAGCAGCTTCAGGACTAGCGGTTACAATGAGCAGTTCTTC. Translation gives CASSFRTSGYNEQFF. The complete variable domain, with remaining parts taken from reference TRBV7-2 and TRBJ2-1, reads GAGVSQSPSNKVTEKGKDVELRCDPISGHTALYWYRQSLGQGLEFLIYFQGNSAPDKSGLPSDRFSAERTGGSVSTLTIQRTQQEDSAVYLCASSFRTSGYNEQFFGPGTRLTVL.